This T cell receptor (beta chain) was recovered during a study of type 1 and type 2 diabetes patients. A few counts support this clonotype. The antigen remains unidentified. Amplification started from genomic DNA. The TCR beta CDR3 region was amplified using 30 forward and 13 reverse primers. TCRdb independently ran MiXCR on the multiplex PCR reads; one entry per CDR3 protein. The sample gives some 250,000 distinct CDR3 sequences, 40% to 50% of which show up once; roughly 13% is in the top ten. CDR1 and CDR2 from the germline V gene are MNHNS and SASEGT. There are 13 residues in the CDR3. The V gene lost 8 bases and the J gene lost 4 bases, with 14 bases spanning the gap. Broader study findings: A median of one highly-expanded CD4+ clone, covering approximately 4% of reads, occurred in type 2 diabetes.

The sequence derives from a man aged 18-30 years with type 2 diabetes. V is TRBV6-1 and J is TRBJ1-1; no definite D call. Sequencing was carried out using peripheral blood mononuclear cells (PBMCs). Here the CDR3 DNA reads TGTGCCAGCCTCAGCACGGGGTTCACTGAAGCTTTCTTT. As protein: CASLSTGFTEAFF.